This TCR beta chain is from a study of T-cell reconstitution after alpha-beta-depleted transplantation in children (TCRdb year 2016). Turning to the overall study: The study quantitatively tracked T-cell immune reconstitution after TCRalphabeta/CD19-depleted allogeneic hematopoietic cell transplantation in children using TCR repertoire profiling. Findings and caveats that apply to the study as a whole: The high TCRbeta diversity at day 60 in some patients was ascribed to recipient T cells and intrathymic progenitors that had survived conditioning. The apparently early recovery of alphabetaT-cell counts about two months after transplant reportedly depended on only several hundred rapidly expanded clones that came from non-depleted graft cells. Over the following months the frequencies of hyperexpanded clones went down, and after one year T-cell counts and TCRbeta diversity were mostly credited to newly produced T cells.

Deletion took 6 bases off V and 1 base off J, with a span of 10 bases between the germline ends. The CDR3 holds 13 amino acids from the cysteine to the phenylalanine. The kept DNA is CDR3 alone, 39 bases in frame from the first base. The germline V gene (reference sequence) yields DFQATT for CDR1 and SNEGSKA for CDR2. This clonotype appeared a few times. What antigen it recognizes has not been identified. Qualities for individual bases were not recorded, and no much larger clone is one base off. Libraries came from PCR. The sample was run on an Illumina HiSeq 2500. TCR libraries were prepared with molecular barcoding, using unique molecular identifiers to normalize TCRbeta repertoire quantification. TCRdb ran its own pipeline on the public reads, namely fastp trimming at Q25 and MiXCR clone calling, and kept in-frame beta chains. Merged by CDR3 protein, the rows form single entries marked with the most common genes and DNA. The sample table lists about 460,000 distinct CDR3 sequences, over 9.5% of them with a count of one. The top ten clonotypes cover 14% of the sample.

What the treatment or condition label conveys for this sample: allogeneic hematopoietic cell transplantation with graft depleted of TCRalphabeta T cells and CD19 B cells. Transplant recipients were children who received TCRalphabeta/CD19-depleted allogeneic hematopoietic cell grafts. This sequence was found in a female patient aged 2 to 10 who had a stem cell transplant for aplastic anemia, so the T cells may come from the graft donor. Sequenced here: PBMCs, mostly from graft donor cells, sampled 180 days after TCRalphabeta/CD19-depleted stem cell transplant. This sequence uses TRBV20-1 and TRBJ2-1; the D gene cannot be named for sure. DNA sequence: TGCAGTGCGCCTGGAAGGTCCTACAATGAGCAGTTCTTC. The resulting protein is CSAPGRSYNEQFF.